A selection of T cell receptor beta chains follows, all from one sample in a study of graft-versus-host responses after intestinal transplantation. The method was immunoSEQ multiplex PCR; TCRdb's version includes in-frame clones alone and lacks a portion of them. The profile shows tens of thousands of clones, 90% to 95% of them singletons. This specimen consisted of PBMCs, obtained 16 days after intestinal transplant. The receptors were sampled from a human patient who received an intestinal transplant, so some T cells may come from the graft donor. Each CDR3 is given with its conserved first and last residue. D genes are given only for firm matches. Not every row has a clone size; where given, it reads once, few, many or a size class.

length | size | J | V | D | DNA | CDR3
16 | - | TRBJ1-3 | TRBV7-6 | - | TGTGCCAGCAGCTTATCCGGAAGGGGCTCTGGAAACACCATATATTTT | CASSLSGRGSGNTIYF
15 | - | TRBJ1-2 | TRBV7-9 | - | TGTGCCAGCAGCTTCGGGGATCGGGCTAACTATGGCTACACCTTC | CASSFGDRANYGYTF
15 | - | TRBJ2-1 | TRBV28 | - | TGTGCCAGCAGTAGGGACGGGAGCTCCTACAATGAGCAGTTCTTC | CASSRDGSSYNEQFF
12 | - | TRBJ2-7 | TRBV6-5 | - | TGTGCCAGCAGTTACCAGGGTTCGGGCGAGTACTTC | CASSYQGSGEYF
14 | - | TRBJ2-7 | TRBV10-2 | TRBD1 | TGCGCCACCCTCCGGGACAGGGGTCGGTACGAGCAGTACTTC | CATLRDRGRYEQYF
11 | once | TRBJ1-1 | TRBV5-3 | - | TGTGCCAGAAGGCCCCTTTGGGAAGCTTTCTTT | CARRPLWEAFF
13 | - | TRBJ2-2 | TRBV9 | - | TGTGCCAGCAGCGTAGAGTACACCGGGGAGCTGTTTTTT | CASSVEYTGELFF
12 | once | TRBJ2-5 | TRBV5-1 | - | TGCGCCAGCAGCCCGGACGGAGAGACCCAGTACTTC | CASSPDGETQYF
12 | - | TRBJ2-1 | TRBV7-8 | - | TGTGCCAGCACGGGACTTAGCAATGAGCAGTTCTTC | CASTGLSNEQFF
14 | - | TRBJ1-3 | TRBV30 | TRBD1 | TGTGCCTGGACCCCGGGACAGTGGGGCAACACCATATATTTT | CAWTPGQWGNTIYF
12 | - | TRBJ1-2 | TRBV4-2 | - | TGTGCCAGCAGCGAGGGGAACTATGGCTACACCTTC | CASSEGNYGYTF
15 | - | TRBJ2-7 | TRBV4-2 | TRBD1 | TGTGCCAGCAGTCCAAGGTACCAGGGGGCCTACGAGCAGTACTTC | CASSPRYQGAYEQYF
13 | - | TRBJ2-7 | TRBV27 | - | TGTGCCAGCAGTTTCGGGCACTCCTACGAGCAGTACTTC | CASSFGHSYEQYF
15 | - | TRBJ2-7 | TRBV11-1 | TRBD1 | TGTGCCAGCAGTATAACAGGGGTCCCGTCCTACGAGCAGTACTTC | CASSITGVPSYEQYF
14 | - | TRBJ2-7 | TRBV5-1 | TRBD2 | TGCGCCAGCAGCTTAGGACTAGGAGTCGACGAGCAGTACTTC | CASSLGLGVDEQYF
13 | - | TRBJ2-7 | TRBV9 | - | TGTGCCAGCAGCGGGCCAAAAGGGGGCGAGCAGTACTTC | CASSGPKGGEQYF